The rows below give T cell receptor beta chains drawn from one sample of a study of blood T cell repertoires in COVID-19. Sequenced by immunoSEQ multiplex PCR; TCRdb stores in-frame clones only, minus some. The sample carries around 300,000 clones, nearly 90% recorded once. The sequenced sample consisted of PBMCs or T cells enriched from blood (not recorded which). The receptors come from a woman in her thirties who had recovered from COVID-19. Both conserved end residues are part of each CDR3. The size entry is marked missing in some rows and otherwise reads once, few, many or a size class.

cdr3_aa clone_size j_call v_call
CASSSQTEHYGYTF - TRBJ1-2 TRBV5-1
CAISQTGGDTEAFF few TRBJ1-1 TRBV10-3
CASSLSIGKETQYF - TRBJ2-5 TRBV7-7
CAIRTGGTEAFF - TRBJ1-1 TRBV10-3
CASSVQQGNVEKLFF once TRBJ1-4 TRBV19
CASSQGGRSYEQYF - TRBJ2-7 TRBV7-2
CASSSLTGGTGELFF - TRBJ2-2 TRBV5-1
CTSSQSSGRGGNEQFF - TRBJ2-1 TRBV1
CASSLGPQGATTNEKLFF - TRBJ1-4 TRBV28
CASSSASGGREQYF - TRBJ2-7 TRBV27
CASSTGVWTEAFF once TRBJ1-1 TRBV27
CASSQVGTAPNYGYTF - TRBJ1-2 TRBV3-1/TRBV3-2
CASSRLGLAGKGDTGELFF - TRBJ2-2 TRBV5-4
CASGGGASTDTQYF - TRBJ2-3 TRBV7-8
CASSPLGGQGNYGYTF - TRBJ1-2 TRBV7-9
CASSLSAGTGNTIYF - TRBJ1-3 TRBV27
CASSLAEGQGNEQYF - TRBJ2-7 TRBV5-6
CASSYSVTGNGQPQHF - TRBJ1-5 TRBV6-5
CASSNRGFWPQHF - TRBJ1-5 TRBV12-3/TRBV12-4
CASSLVDRDRAHGPRGNQPQHF - TRBJ1-5 TRBV27
CASSLPKPASPLHF - TRBJ1-6 TRBV27
CASSTGGGEQFF once TRBJ2-1 TRBV5-4
CASSEALGQEARGNTIYF - TRBJ1-3 TRBV2